This TCR beta chain was profiled in a study of cytomegalovirus exposure and HLA in healthy donors. Study conclusions and caveats: According to the study, 160 or so TCR beta chains were cytomegalovirus-associated.

Germline V gene data show CDR1 as MNHEY and CDR2 as SMNVEV (reference sequence). The germline V and J ends were trimmed by 4 bases and 1 base, with 14 bases remaining between them. The CDR3 has 15 amino acids. The assay was immunoSEQ multiplex PCR, and TCRdb's table has in-frame clones only and misses some. The profile shows about 240,000 clones, approximately 86% of them singletons. About this clone: Its antigen is unknown.

The J gene is TRBJ2-7, the V gene TRBV27; unclear D gene. Sample: PBMCs. The sequence was collected from a woman aged 25 to 45 in good health and CMV-seropositive. The CDR3 DNA sequence: TGTGCCAGCAGTTACCTACCCTCGCTGTCCTACGAGCAGTACTTC. As protein: CASSYLPSLSYEQYF.